A few counts support the clone carrying this T cell receptor beta chain. Its antigen is unknown. This CDR3 has 13 amino acids. The germline V gene has CDR1 MDHEN and CDR2 SYDVKM. Trimming shortened V by 7 bases and J by 6 bases, and 10 bases separated the two germline ends. From the 5' RACE reads, TCRdb called clonotypes with MiXCR, one entry per CDR3 protein. The sample includes a few hundred thousand distinct CDR3 sequences, 9.5% to 10% of them seen just once. This entry is derived from a study of identical twins. Whole-study results and caveats: Beta out-of-frame sequences showed weaker excess twin sharing. In cord blood, abundant beta clonotypes had fewer insertions; memory showed no trend.

In addition, the sample was reused for a study of yellow fever vaccine responses in identical twins.

The sequence was obtained from a woman under 30 in good health. This chain links TRBV28 with TRBJ2-6, with D hard to call. What was sequenced was PBMCs. The CDR3, as DNA: TGTGCCAGCACCCTGGGGTCGGCCAACGTCCTGACTTTC. As protein: CASTLGSANVLTF.